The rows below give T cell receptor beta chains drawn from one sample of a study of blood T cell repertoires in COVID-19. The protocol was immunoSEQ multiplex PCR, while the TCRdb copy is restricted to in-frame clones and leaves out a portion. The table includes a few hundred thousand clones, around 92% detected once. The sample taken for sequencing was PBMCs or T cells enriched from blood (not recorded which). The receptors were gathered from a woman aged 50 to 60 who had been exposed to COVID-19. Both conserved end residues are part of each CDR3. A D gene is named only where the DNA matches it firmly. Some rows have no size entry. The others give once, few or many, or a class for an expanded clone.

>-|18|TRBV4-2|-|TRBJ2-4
CASSQGAGVRVTKNIQYF
TGTGCCAGCAGCCAAGGGGCCGGGGTAAGGGTGACCAAAAACATTCAGTACTTC
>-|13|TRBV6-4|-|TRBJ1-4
CASSGEVGEKLFF
TGTGCCAGCAGTGGGGAGGTCGGTGAAAAACTGTTTTTT
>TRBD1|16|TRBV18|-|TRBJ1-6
CASSPDGQGVNSPLHF
TGTGCCAGCTCACCGGATGGACAGGGCGTTAATTCACCCCTCCACTTT
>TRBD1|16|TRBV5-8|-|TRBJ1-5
CASSPRTGGDGQPQHF
TGTGCCAGCAGCCCACGAACAGGGGGCGACGGTCAGCCCCAGCATTTT
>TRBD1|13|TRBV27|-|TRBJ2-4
CASSWMTGDIQYF
TGTGCCAGCAGTTGGATGACAGGGGACATTCAGTACTTC
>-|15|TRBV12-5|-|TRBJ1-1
CASGLVRGANTEAFF
TGTGCTAGTGGTTTGGTCCGGGGGGCGAACACTGAAGCTTTCTTT
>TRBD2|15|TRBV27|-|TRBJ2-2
CAIRTGTSGTGELFF
TGTGCCATCCGAACCGGGACTAGCGGTACCGGGGAGCTGTTTTTT
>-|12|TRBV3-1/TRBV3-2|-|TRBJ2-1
CASSRAGYEQFF
TGTGCCAGCAGCCGAGCGGGTTATGAGCAGTTCTTC
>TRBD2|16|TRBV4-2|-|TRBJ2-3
CASSQDLAGGPDTQYF
TGTGCCAGCAGCCAAGATCTAGCGGGGGGCCCTGATACGCAGTATTTT
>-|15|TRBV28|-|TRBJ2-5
CASSFAGDRSGTQYF
TGTGCCAGCAGTTTCGCCGGGGATCGTTCAGGGACCCAGTACTTC
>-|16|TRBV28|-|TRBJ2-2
CASSLPMQVGTGELFF
TGTGCCAGCAGTTTGCCCATGCAGGTCGGCACCGGGGAGCTGTTTTTT
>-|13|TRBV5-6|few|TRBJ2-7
CASSFVQGNEQYF
TGTGCCAGCAGCTTCGTCCAGGGGAACGAGCAGTACTTC
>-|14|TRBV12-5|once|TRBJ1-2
CASGLAGVDRGYTF
TGTGCTAGTGGTTTGGCCGGGGTCGATAGGGGCTACACCTTC
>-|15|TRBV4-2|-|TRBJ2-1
CASSQERARGDEQFF
TGTGCCAGCAGCCAAGAAAGGGCCAGGGGCGATGAGCAGTTCTTC
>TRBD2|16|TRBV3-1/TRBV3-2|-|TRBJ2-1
CASSRWSGGSDNEQFF
TGTGCCAGCAGCCGTTGGAGCGGGGGGTCAGACAATGAGCAGTTCTTC
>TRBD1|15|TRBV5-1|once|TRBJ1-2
CASSPRSTGDSGYTF
TGCGCCAGCAGCCCACGTTCGACAGGGGATAGCGGCTACACCTTC
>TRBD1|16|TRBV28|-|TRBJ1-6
CASSLWSGTVLSPLHF
TGTGCCAGCAGTTTATGGTCCGGGACAGTGCTTTCACCCCTCCACTTT
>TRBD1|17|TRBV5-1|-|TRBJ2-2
CASSLSLLTGGTGELFF
TGCGCCAGCAGCTTGAGTTTATTGACAGGGGGGACCGGGGAGCTGTTTTTT
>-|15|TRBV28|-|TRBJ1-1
CASSSSGQRPTEAFF
-
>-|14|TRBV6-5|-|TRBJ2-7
CASSYSPGSYEQYF
TGTGCCAGCAGTTACTCTCCAGGCTCCTACGAGCAGTACTTC
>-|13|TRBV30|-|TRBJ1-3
CAWSVLGVNTIYF
TGTGCCTGGAGTGTACTCGGGGTTAACACCATATATTTT
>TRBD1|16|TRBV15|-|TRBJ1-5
CATSRSRTGGNQPQHF
TGTGCCACCAGCAGATCACGGACAGGGGGCAATCAGCCCCAGCATTTT
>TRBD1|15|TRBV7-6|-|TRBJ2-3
CASSAGTGGSDTQYF
TGTGCCAGCAGCGCGGGGACAGGGGGTTCAGATACGCAGTATTTT
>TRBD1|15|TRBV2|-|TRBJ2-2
CASSNTGGITGELFF
TGTGCCAGCAGTAACACAGGGGGAATCACCGGGGAGCTGTTTTTT
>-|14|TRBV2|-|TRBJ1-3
CASSETEFGNTIYF
TGTGCCAGCAGTGAAACCGAGTTCGGAAACACCATATATTTT
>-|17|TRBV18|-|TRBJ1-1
CASSPYQGPAINTEAFF
TGTGCCAGCTCACCATATCAGGGGCCTGCAATCAACACTGAAGCTTTCTTT
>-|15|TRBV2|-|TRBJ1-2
CASWRGPFQNYGYTF
TGTGCCAGCTGGCGCGGGCCCTTTCAAAACTATGGCTACACCTTC
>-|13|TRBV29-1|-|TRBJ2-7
CSVAGESSYEQYF
TGCAGCGTCGCAGGGGAAAGCTCCTACGAGCAGTACTTC
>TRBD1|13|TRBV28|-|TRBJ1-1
CASSSNRGLGAFF
TGTGCCAGCAGTTCGAACAGGGGGCTCGGTGCTTTCTTT
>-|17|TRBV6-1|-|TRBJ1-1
CASSESAGLVGDTEAFF
TGTGCCAGCAGTGAATCCGCAGGCTTGGTCGGGGACACTGAAGCTTTCTTT
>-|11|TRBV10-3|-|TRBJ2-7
CAIGQGHEQYF
TGTGCCATCGGTCAGGGGCACGAGCAGTACTTC
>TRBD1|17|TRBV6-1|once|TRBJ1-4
CASSEYLGGTGLEKLFF
TGTGCCAGCAGTGAATATTTAGGGGGGACAGGGTTGGAAAAACTGTTTTTT
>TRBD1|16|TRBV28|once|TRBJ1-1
CASSLHTGARNTEAFF
TGTGCCAGCAGTTTACACACAGGGGCCAGGAACACTGAAGCTTTCTTT
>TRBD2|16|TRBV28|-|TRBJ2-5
CASRKHGLGFSGTQYF
TGTGCCAGCAGAAAACATGGACTAGGTTTTTCGGGGACCCAGTACTTC
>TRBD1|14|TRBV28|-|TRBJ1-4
CASSPGGFNEKLFF
TGTGCCAGCAGTCCAGGGGGATTTAATGAAAAACTGTTTTTT
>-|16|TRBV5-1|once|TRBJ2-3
CASSPAGTSRQITQYF
TGCGCCAGCAGCCCGGCCGGGACAAGTAGGCAGATTACGCAGTATTTT
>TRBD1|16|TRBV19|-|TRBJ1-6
CASTLVGTAVNSPLHF
TGTGCCAGTACCCTGGTCGGGACAGCCGTAAATTCACCCCTCCACTTT